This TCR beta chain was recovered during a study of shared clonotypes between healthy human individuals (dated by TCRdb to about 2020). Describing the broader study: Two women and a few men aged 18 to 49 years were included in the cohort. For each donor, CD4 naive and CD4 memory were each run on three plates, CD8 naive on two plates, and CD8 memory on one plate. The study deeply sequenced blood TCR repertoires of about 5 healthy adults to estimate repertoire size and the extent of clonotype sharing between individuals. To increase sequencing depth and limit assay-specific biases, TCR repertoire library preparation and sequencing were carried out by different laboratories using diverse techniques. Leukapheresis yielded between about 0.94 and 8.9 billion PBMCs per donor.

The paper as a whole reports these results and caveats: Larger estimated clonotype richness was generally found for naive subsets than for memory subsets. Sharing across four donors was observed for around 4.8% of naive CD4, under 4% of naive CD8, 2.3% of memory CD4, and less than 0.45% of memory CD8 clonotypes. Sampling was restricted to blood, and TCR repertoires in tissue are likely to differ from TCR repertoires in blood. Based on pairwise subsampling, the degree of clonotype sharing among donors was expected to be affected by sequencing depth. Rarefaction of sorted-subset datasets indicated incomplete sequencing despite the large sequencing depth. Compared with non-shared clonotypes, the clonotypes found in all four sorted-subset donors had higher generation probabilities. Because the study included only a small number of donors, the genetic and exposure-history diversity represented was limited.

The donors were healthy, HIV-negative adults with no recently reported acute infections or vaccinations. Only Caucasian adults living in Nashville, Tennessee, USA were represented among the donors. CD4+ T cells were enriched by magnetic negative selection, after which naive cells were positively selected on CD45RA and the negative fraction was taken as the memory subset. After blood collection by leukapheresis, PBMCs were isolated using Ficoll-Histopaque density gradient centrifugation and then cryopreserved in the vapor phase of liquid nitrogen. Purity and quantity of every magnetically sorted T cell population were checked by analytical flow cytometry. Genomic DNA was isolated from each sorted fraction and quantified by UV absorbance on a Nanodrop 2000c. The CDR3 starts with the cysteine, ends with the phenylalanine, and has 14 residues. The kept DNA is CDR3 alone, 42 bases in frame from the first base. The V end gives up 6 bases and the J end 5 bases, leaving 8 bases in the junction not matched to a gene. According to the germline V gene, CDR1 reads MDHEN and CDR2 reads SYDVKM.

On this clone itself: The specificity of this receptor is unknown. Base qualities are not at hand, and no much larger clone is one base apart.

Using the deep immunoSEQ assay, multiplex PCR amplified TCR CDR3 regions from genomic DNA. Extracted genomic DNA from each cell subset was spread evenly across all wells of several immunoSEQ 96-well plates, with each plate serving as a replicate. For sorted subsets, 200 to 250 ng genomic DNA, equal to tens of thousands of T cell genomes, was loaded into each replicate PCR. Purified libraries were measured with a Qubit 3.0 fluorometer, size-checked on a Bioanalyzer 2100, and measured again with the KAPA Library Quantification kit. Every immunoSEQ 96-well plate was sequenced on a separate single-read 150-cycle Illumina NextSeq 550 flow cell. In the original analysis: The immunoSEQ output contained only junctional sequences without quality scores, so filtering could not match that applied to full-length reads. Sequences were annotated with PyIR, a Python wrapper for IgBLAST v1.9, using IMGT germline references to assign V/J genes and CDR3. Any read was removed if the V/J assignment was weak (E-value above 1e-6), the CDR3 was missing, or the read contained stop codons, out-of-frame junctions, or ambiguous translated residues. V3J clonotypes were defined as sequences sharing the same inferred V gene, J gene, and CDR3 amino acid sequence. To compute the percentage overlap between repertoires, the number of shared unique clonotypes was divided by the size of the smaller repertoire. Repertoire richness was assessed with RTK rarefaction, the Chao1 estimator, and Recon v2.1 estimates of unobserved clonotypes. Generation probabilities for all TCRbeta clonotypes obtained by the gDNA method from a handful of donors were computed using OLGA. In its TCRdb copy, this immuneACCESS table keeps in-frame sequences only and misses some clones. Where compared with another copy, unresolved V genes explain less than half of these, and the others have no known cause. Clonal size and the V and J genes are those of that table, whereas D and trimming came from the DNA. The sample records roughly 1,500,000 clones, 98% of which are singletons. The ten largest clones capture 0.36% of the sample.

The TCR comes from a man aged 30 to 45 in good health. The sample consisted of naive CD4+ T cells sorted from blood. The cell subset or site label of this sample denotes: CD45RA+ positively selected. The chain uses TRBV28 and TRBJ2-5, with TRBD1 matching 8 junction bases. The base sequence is TGTGCCAGCAGGTTCACAGGGGGGTGGGAGACCCAGTACTTC. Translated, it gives CASRFTGGWETQYF.